This T cell receptor (beta chain) was observed in a study of blood T cell repertoires in COVID-19. Study overall: COVID-19 samples, acute and convalescent, were from the United States, Italy and Spain.

Profiling relied on immunoSEQ multiplex PCR, and the TCRdb table lists in-frame clones only, not all of them. This table has tens of thousands of clones, 81% appearing once. V dropped 9 bases and J dropped 6 bases, with 15 bases sitting between them. CDR1 and CDR2 (germline): ENHRY, SYGVKD. The CDR3 extends over 13 amino acids. This clone has just one count. Sample: peripheral blood. The chain recombines TRBV10-3 with TRBJ2-1, with D perhaps matching TRBD1 (6 bases). The sequence was obtained from a woman older than 75 with active or convalescent COVID-19. CDR3 DNA: TGTGCCATTAATTCCGGGACACGCAATGAGCAGTTCTTC. Its translation: CAINSGTRNEQFF.